Each of the 16 T cell receptor beta chains below was sequenced from the same sample in a study of T-cell memory formation after mild COVID-19 (dated by TCRdb to 2020 to 2023). Receptor amplification or capture employed 5' RACE. Sequencing was performed on an Illumina NovaSeq 6000. The public reads were run again by TCRdb, first through fastp at Q25 and then through MiXCR, and only productive beta chains were kept. Rows with one shared CDR3 protein collapse into an entry with the most common genes and DNA. In all, the sample holds about 340,000 distinct CDR3 sequences, and about an eighth of those were seen once. The top ten clones comprise about 22% of the sample. The sample comprised PBMCs or a T cell subset sorted from them (not recorded which). These receptors were taken from a man between 18 and 35 years old who had mild COVID-19 (a few samples of this study predate the infection). The sample titles of this study are shuffled in the database, so cell type and time point are left out; the donor was told from shared clones.

The V and J genes are TRBV7-9 and TRBJ2-3, with 11 bases matching TRBD2. Losses at the gene ends were 5 bases for V and 4 bases for J; bases not matched to a gene: 8. This CDR3 comprises 16 residues. From germline, CDR1 is SEHNR and CDR2 FQNEAQ (reference sequence). The CDR3 sequence is CASSQTLAGESDTQYF. For the CDR3, the DNA is TGTGCCAGCAGCCAAACACTAGCGGGGGAATCAGATACGCAGTATTTT.

This clonotype was detected a few times. The CDR3 sequence is CASTASGGGDTQYF. CDR3 bases: TGCGCCAGCACCGCAAGCGGGGGGGGAGATACGCAGTATTTT. This chain uses TRBV5-1 with TRBJ2-3; 10 nucleotides align to TRBD2. The germline CDR1 and CDR2 sequences are SGHRS and YFSETQ. The CDR3 consists of 14 residues. V lost 6 bases and J lost 5; bases outside the gene matches: 6.

This clonotype has only a few counts. For the CDR3, the DNA is TGTGCCAGCAGCCAGAGCATAGAGCAGCCCCAGCATTTT. Its translation is CASSQSIEQPQHF. This sequence joins TRBV5-6 and TRBJ1-5, with unresolved D. V lost 4 bases, J lost 7 bases, and 12 bases lay in between. CDR1 and CDR2 from the germline V gene are SGHDT and YYEEEE. This CDR3 is built from 13 residues.

This clonotype was seen only a few times. J is TRBJ2-7 and V is TRBV6-2 or TRBV6-3, with D tentatively TRBD1 (6 bases). The germline V and J ends were trimmed by 5 bases and 2 bases, with 19 bases remaining between them. Germline V gene sequence: CDR1 MNHEY, CDR2 SVGEGT. CDR3 length equals 16 residues. The DNA of the CDR3 is TGTGCCAGCAGTAACCAAGGGGGACCCACTACCTACGAGCAGTACGTC. This translates into CASSNQGGPTTYEQYV.

The sample holds a few counts of this clonotype. The gene calls are TRBV6-2 or TRBV6-3 and TRBJ2-3, with D uncertain. This CDR3 spans 15 amino acids. The germline V gene has CDR1 MNHEY and CDR2 SVGEGT. V was shortened by 6 bases and J by 1 base, with 14 bases between the two germline ends. In DNA form, the CDR3 reads TGTGCCAGCAGACTTATAGGGATAGGCACAGATACGCAGTATTTT. Residues: CASRLIGIGTDTQYF.

This clonotype was detected only a few times. V is TRBV9 and J is TRBJ2-5; maybe TRBD2 (7 bases). The CDR3 consists of 15 residues. V lost 2 bases, J lost 5 bases, and 16 bases lay in between. Germline CDR1 SGDLS, CDR2 YYNGEE. The CDR3 DNA reads as TGTGCCAGCAGCGTTGGACTGGGGGGGCTGGAGACCCAGTACTTC. This gives the protein CASSVGLGGLETQYF.

This clonotype was picked up a small number of times. The CDR3 DNA sequence: TGTGCCAGCAGCAACGACTGGGTTTTGTACTTC. This translates into CASSNDWVLYF. The J gene is TRBJ2-5, the V gene TRBV7-9; D is uncertain. Germline CDR1 is SEHNR and CDR2 is FQNEAQ (reference sequence). The CDR3 length is 11 residues. Trimming took 5 bases from V and 13 from J, leaving 14 bases between them.

This clonotype was observed a few times. The chain recombines TRBV7-9 with TRBJ2-2; D gene ambiguous. This CDR3 is built from 13 residues. Germline-derived CDR1 and CDR2 are SEHNR and FQNEAQ (reference sequence). Trimming pared 4 bases from V and 8 bases from J, leaving 11 bases between. This CDR3 is CASSYSPVGELFF. The CDR3, as DNA: TGTGCCAGCAGCTACAGTCCCGTGGGGGAGCTGTTTTTT.

This clonotype was counted ten times or more. The J gene is TRBJ1-2, the V gene TRBV5-1; a weak D match, TRBD1 (5 bases). Trimming removed 4 bases at V and 7 bases at J, with 14 bases between. Looked up from germline, CDR1 is SGHRS and CDR2 is YFSETQ. CDR3 length: 13 amino acids. CDR3 loop: CASSQGTVVGYTF. The CDR3, as DNA: TGCGCCAGCAGCCAAGGGACGGTAGTTGGCTACACCTTC.

This clonotype occurred a few times. One junction end does not reproduce the germline sequence, and a read error may be involved. CDR3 region: CASSVALAADTQYF. In DNA form, the CDR3 reads TGTGCCAGCAGCGTAGCTCTAGCGGCAGATACGCAGTATTTT. The V and J genes are TRBV7-9 and TRBJ2-3, with 7 bases that match TRBD2. This CDR3 contains 14 residues. CDR1 is SEHNR, CDR2 FQNEAQ, per germline (reference sequence).

CDR3 bases: TGTGCCAGCAGCTTAGGCCGGGACGGACAAGAGACCCAGTACTTC. This translates into CASSLGRDGQETQYF. The V and J genes are TRBV11-2 and TRBJ2-5; D tentatively reads TRBD1 or TRBD2 (5 bases each). The germline V and J ends were trimmed by 1 base and 2 bases, with 11 bases remaining between them. The CDR3 runs to 15 residues. Germline V gene lookup returns CDR1 SGHAT and CDR2 FQNNGV.

In its sample, this clonotype was seen a few times. J is TRBJ2-3 and V is TRBV20-1; D possibly matches TRBD1 or TRBD2 (5 bases each). CDR3 size: 13 residues. V was shortened by 6 bases and J by 2 bases, with 12 bases between the two germline ends. CDR1 is DFQATT, CDR2 SNEGSKA, per germline (reference sequence). The CDR3 DNA sequence: TGCAGTGCCCCCTGGGGGTCCACAGATACGCAGTATTTT. The encoded protein is CSAPWGSTDTQYF.

This clonotype has at least ten counts. An end of the junction does not agree with germline; a read error may underlie this. The genes are TRBV5-1 and TRBJ1-1; D not resolved. Germline CDR1 is SGHRS and CDR2 is YFSETQ. The CDR3 covers 14 residues. CDR3 sequence (DNA): TGCGCCAGCAGTTTGGACGGATTGAACACTGAAGCTTTCTTT. Translated, it gives CASSLDGLNTEAFF.

This clonotype appeared a few times. The genes are TRBV11-2 and TRBJ2-3, with TRBD2 as a possible D gene (7 bases). Deletions cut 3 bases from V and 4 bases from J, with 20 bases between. Germline values: CDR1 SGHAT, CDR2 FQNNGV. The CDR3 spans 17 residues. Here the CDR3 reads CASSFLASGGAADTQYF. The CDR3 nucleotides read TGTGCCAGCAGCTTCTTAGCATCTGGGGGGGCCGCAGATACGCAGTATTTT.

This clonotype was seen only a few times. This chain connects TRBV5-8 to TRBJ2-1, with 7 bases matching TRBD2. The CDR3 sequence is 15 residues long. Germline-derived CDR1 and CDR2 are SGHTS and YDEGEE. Trimming at V came to 1 base and at J to 0 bases, leaving 1 base not matched to a gene. As DNA, the CDR3 is TGTGCCAGCAGCTTGAGCGGGGCCTCCTACAATGAGCAGTTCTTC. Translation gives CASSLSGASYNEQFF.

A few counts support this clonotype. V is TRBV2 and J is TRBJ2-7, with 8 bases matching TRBD2. J gave up 6 bases and V 6 bases, and 10 bases lay outside the gene matches. The CDR3 runs 14 residues. CDR1 and CDR2 from the germline V gene are SNHLY and FYNNEI. In DNA, the CDR3 is TGTGCCAGCAGGATAGCGGGGAAGTTCGGCGAGCAGTACGTC. This sequence encodes CASRIAGKFGEQYV.